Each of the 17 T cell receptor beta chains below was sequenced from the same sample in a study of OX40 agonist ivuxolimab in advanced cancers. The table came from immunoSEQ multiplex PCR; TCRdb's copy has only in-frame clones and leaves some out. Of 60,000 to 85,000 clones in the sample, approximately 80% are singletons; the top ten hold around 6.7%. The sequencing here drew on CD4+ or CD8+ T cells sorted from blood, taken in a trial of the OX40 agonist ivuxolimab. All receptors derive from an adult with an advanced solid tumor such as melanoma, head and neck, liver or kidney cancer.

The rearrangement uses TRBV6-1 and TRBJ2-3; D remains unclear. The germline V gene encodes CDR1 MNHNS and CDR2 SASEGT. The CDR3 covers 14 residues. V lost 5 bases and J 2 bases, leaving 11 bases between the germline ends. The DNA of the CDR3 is TGTGCCAGCAGTAACAAGCTTTCCACAGATACGCAGTATTTT. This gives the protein CASSNKLSTDTQYF.

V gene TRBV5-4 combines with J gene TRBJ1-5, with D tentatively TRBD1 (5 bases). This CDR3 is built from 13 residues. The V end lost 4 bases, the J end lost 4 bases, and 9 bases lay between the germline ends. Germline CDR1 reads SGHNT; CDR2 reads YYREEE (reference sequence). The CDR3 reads CASSRDLNQPQHF. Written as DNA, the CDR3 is TGTGCCAGCAGCCGGGACCTTAATCAGCCCCAGCATTTT.

CDR3 bases: TGTGCCAGCAGCTTAGAAAAGGGCACAGATACGCAGTATTTT. Its protein product is CASSLEKGTDTQYF. The gene calls are TRBV7-3 and TRBJ2-3, with no clear D. This CDR3 spans 14 amino acids. From germline, CDR1 is SGHTA and CDR2 FQGTGA. V lost 2 bases and J 1 base, leaving 7 bases between the germline ends.

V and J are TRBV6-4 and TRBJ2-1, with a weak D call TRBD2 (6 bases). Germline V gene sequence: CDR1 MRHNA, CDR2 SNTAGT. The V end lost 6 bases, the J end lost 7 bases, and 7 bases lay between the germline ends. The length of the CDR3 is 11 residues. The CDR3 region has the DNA TGTGCCAGCAGGGAGGGGAATGAGCAGTTCTTC. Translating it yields CASREGNEQFF.

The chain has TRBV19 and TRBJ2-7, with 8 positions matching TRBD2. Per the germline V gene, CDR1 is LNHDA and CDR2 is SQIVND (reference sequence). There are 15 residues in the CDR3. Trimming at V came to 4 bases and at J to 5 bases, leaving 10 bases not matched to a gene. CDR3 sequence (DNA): TGTGCCAGTAGTAAGGGAGTAGCGGGACGGGACGAGCAGTACTTC. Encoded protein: CASSKGVAGRDEQYF.

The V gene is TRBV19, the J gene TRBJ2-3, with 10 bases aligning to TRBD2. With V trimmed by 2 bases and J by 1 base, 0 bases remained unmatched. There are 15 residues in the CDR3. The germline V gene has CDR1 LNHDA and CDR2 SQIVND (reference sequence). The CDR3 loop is CASSILAGGTDTQYF. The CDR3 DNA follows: TGTGCCAGTAGTATACTAGCGGGAGGCACAGATACGCAGTATTTT. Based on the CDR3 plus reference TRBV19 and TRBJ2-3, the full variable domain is DGGITQSPKYLFRKEGQNVTLSCEQNLNHDAMYWYRQDPGQGLRLIYYSQIVNDFQKGDIAEGYSVSREKKESFPLTVTSAQKNPTAFYLCASSILAGGTDTQYFGPGTRLTVL.

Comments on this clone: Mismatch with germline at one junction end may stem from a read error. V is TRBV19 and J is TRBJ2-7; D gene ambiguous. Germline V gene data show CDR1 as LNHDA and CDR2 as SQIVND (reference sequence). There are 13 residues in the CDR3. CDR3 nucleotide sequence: TGTGCCAGTAGTTTGCCTTACTCCGACGAGCAGTACTTC. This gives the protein CASSLPYSDEQYF. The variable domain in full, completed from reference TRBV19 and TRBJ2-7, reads DGGITQSPKYLFRKEGQNVTLSCEQNLNHDAMYWYRQDPGQGLRLIYYSQIVNDFQKGDIAEGYSVSREKKESFPLTVTSAQKNPTAFYLCASSLPYSDEQYFGPGTRLTVT.

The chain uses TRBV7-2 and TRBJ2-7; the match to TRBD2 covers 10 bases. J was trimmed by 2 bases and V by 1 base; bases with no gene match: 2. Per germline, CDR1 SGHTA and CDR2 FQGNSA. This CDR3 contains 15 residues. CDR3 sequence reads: CASSLVLAGTYEQYF. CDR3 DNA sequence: TGTGCCAGCAGCTTAGTACTAGCGGGGACCTACGAGCAGTACTTC.

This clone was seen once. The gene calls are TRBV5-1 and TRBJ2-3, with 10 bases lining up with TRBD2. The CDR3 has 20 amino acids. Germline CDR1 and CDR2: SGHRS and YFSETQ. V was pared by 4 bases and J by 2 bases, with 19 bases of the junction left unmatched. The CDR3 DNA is TGCGCCAGCAGCCTCGGGGGGGCGGCTAGCGGGAGAATCGTCACAGATACGCAGTATTTT. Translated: CASSLGGAASGRIVTDTQYF.

The CDR3 loop is CASSSDSTNTEAFF. The CDR3, as DNA: TGTGCCAGCAGCTCTGACAGCACGAACACTGAAGCTTTCTTT. The chain uses TRBV11-1 and TRBJ1-1, with D perhaps TRBD1 (5 bases). The CDR3 contains 14 residues. V gave up 4 bases and J gave up 1 base, with 10 bases separating them. Germline loops: CDR1 SGHAT, CDR2 FQDESV (reference sequence). The full variable domain, in which reference TRBV11-1 and TRBJ1-1 provide the parts outside the CDR3, is EAEVAQSPRYKITEKSQAVAFWCDPISGHATLYWYRQILGQGPELLVQFQDESVVDDSQLPKDRFSAERLKGVDSTLKIQPAELGDSAMYLCASSSDSTNTEAFFGQGTRLTVV.

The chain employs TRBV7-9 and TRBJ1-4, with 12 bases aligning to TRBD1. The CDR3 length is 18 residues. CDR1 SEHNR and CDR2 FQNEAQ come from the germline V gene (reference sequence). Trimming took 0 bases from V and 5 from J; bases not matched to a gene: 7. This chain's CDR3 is CASSLARDRGRENEKLFF. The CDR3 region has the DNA TGTGCCAGCAGCTTAGCCCGGGACAGGGGGCGGGAGAATGAAAAACTGTTTTTT. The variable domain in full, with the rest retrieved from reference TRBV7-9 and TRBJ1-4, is DTGVSQNPRHKITKRGQNVTFRCDPISEHNRLYWYRQTLGQGPEFLTYFQNEAQLEKSRLLSDRFSAERPKGSFSTLEIQRTEQGDSAMYLCASSLARDRGRENEKLFFGSGTQLSVL.

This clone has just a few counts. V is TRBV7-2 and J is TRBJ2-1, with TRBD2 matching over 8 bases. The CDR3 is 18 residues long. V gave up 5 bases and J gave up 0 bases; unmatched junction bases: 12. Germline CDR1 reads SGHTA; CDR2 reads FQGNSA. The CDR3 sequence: CASSQGAGGTPSYNEQFF. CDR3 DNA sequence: TGTGCCAGCAGCCAAGGGGCGGGGGGTACACCCTCCTACAATGAGCAGTTCTTC.

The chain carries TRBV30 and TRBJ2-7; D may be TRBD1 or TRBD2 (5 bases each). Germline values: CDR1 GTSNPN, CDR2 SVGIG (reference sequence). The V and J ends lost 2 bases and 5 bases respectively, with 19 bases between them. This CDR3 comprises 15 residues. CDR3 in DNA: TGTGCCTGGAGTCTTCCGGGACGCATGTGGGACGAGCAGTACTTC. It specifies CAWSLPGRMWDEQYF. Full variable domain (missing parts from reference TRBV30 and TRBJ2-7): SQTIHQWPATLVQPVGSPLSLECTVEGTSNPNLYWYRQAAGRGLQLLFYSVGIGQISSEVPQNLSASRPQDRQFILSSKKLLLSDSGFYLCAWSLPGRMWDEQYFGPGTRLTVT.

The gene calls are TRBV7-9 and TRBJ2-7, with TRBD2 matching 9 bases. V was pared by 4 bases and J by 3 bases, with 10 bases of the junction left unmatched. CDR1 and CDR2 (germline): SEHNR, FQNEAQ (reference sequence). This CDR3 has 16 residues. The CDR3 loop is CASSSDLAGNRYEQYF. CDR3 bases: TGTGCCAGCAGCTCCGACCTAGCGGGAAACCGCTACGAGCAGTACTTC. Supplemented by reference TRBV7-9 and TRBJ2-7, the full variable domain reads DTGVSQNPRHKITKRGQNVTFRCDPISEHNRLYWYRQTLGQGPEFLTYFQNEAQLEKSRLLSDRFSAERPKGSFSTLEIQRTEQGDSAMYLCASSSDLAGNRYEQYFGPGTRLTVT.

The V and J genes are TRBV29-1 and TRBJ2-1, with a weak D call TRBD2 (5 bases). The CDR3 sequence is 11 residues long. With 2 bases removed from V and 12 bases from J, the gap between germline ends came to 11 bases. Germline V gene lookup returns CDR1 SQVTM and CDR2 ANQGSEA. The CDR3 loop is CSVEHVALQFF. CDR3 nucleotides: TGCAGCGTTGAACACGTAGCGCTGCAGTTCTTC.

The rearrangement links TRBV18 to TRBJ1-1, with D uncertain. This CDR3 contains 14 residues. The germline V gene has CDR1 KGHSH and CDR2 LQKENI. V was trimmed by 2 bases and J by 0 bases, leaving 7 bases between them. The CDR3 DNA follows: TGTGCCAGCTCACCAGGGATGATGAACACTGAAGCTTTCTTT. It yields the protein CASSPGMMNTEAFF. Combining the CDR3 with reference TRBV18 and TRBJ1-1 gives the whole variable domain NAGVMQNPRHLVRRRGQEARLRCSPMKGHSHVYWYRQLPEEGLKFMVYLQKENIIDESGMPKERFSAEFPKEGPSILRIQQVVRGDSAAYFCASSPGMMNTEAFFGQGTRLTVV.

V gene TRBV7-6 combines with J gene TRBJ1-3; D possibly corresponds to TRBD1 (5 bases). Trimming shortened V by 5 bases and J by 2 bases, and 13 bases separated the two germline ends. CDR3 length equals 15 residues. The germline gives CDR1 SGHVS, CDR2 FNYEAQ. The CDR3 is CASSPQGEAGNTIYF. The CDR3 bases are TGTGCCAGCAGCCCCCAAGGGGAAGCTGGAAACACCATATATTTT. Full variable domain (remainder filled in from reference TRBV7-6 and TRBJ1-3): GAGVSQSPRYKVTKRGQDVALRCDPISGHVSLYWYRQALGQGPEFLTYFNYEAQQDKSGLPNDRFSAERPEGSISTLTIQRTEQRDSAMYRCASSPQGEAGNTIYFGEGSWLTVV.